This T cell receptor (beta chain) was documented in a study of T cell changes during pregnancy in multiple sclerosis. Only in-frame clones appear in the TCRdb table, and some are missing; sequencing was by immunoSEQ multiplex PCR. The data contain around 92,000 clones, 94% of them singletons. From germline, CDR1 is MNHNY and CDR2 SVGAGI (reference sequence). Trimming pared 5 bases from V and 0 bases from J, leaving 11 bases between. The CDR3 is 16 amino acids. Sample: peripheral blood, taken in the third trimester of pregnancy. The receptor was derived from a female donor with multiple sclerosis, enrolled in a pregnancy study. The chain is built from TRBV6-6 and TRBJ2-6; D remains ambiguous. The CDR3 spells CASSGRESSGANVLTF. For the CDR3, the DNA is TGTGCCAGCAGTGGGCGTGAATCCTCTGGGGCCAACGTCCTGACTTTC.